A selection of T cell receptor beta chains follows, all from one sample in a study of shared clonotypes between healthy human individuals. TCRdb's copy holds only in-frame clones and misses some; the assay was immunoSEQ multiplex PCR. The sample has about 1 million clones; more than 65% are singletons. Material for sequencing was memory CD4+ T cells sorted from blood. The source is a man younger than 35 in good health. Each CDR3 is given with its conserved first and last residue.

V gene: TRBV19
J gene: TRBJ2-1
CDR3 protein: CASSASGQVRYNEQFF

V gene: TRBV10-3
J gene: TRBJ1-1
CDR3 protein: CATGTVDPYEAFF

V gene: TRBV7-2
J gene: TRBJ2-3
CDR3 protein: CASSLFVSSGTDTQYF

V gene: TRBV30
J gene: TRBJ1-4
CDR3 protein: CAWSGQSNEKLFF

V gene: TRBV30
J gene: TRBJ1-3
CDR3 protein: CAWSGGTAGNTIYF

V gene: TRBV30
J gene: TRBJ1-2
CDR3 protein: CAWSVRGNYGYTF

V gene: TRBV10-2
J gene: TRBJ1-5
CDR3 protein: CASSDIPKTGTVIQPQHF

V gene: TRBV28
J gene: TRBJ2-7
CDR3 protein: CASSFTMGSAGEQYF

V gene: TRBV7-6
J gene: TRBJ2-5
CDR3 protein: CASSAISQETQYF

V gene: TRBV4-3
J gene: TRBJ1-5
CDR3 protein: CASSQTGQYNQPQHF

V gene: TRBV29-1
J gene: TRBJ1-2
CDR3 protein: CSVDQPGGGYTF

V gene: TRBV29-1
J gene: TRBJ1-2
CDR3 protein: CSVNQGSANYGYTF

V gene: TRBV30
J gene: TRBJ2-7
CDR3 protein: CAWRGGPGYEQYF

V gene: TRBV6-4
J gene: TRBJ2-4
CDR3 protein: CASLGGAKGKNIQYF

V gene: TRBV18
J gene: TRBJ1-3
CDR3 protein: CASSLLVTGFSGNTIYF

V gene: TRBV2
J gene: TRBJ2-5
CDR3 protein: CASGRGETQYF

V gene: TRBV12-5
J gene: TRBJ2-2
CDR3 protein: CASGPSGSTGELFF

V gene: TRBV6-5
J gene: TRBJ2-5
CDR3 protein: CASSYWGREETQYF

V gene: TRBV6-5
J gene: TRBJ2-3
CDR3 protein: CASSYRRGATTDTQYF

V gene: TRBV4-3
J gene: TRBJ2-7
CDR3 protein: CASSQPGQVYEQYF

V gene: TRBV11-2
J gene: TRBJ1-1
CDR3 protein: CASSLAGRINTEAFF

V gene: TRBV7-2
J gene: TRBJ2-7
CDR3 protein: CASSVGTGTVYEQYF

V gene: TRBV9
J gene: TRBJ2-3
CDR3 protein: CASSFSPRDTQYF

V gene: TRBV29-1
J gene: TRBJ2-2
CDR3 protein: CSVVREGRTGELFF

V gene: TRBV6-1
J gene: TRBJ1-6
CDR3 protein: CASVRFYNSPLHF

V gene: TRBV2
J gene: TRBJ2-5
CDR3 protein: CASSEAPVDQETQYF

V gene: TRBV11-3
J gene: TRBJ2-3
CDR3 protein: CASSRAGGYADTQYF

V gene: TRBV5-1
J gene: TRBJ2-5
CDR3 protein: CASSLNRVQETQYF

V gene: TRBV6-8
J gene: TRBJ2-4
CDR3 protein: CASPIGREGPNAKNIQYF